What follows is one T cell receptor (beta chain) and its context. The data belong to a study of blood T cell repertoires in COVID-19. Across the study: Sites in the United States, Italy and Spain provided acute and convalescent COVID-19 samples. From T cells, B-cell-depleted T cells, or PBMCs came the material, which was cDNA or gDNA.

CDR1 and CDR2 from the germline V gene are SGHRS and YFSETQ. The CDR3 has 13 residues. Trimming removed 1 base from V and 3 bases from J, with 7 bases in between. As originally analysed: Reference gene primer amplification in the assay estimated nucleated cell counts. TCRdb keeps only in-frame clones here, not all; method: immunoSEQ multiplex PCR. Clone size and V and J calls were adopted from that table, with D and trimming inferred from the DNA. The table records over 150,000 clones, roughly 85% of them present only once. Sequenced: peripheral blood. V is TRBV5-1 and J is TRBJ1-1; D gene uncertain. The receptor comes from a man aged 35 to 55 with acute or convalescent COVID-19. The CDR3 reads CASSLFGDTEAFF. In DNA, the CDR3 is TGCGCCAGCAGCTTGTTCGGGGACACTGAAGCTTTCTTT.